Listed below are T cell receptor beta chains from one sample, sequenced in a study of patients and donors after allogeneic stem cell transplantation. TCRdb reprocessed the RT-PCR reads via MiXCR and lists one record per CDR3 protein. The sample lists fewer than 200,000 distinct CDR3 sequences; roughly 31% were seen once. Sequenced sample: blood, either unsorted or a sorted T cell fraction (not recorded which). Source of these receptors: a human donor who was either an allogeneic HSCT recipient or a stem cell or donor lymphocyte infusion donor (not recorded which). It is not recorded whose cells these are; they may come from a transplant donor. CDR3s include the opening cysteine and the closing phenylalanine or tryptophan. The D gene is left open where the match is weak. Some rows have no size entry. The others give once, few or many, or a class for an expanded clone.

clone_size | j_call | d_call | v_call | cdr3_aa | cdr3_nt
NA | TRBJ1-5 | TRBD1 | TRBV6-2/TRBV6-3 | CASSFAGTGNQPQHF | TGTGCCAGCAGTTTCGCCGGGACAGGGAATCAGCCCCAGCATTTT
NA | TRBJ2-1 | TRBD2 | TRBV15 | CATSRDGKSSGSIYNEQFF | TGTGCCACCAGCAGAGACGGGAAAAGTAGCGGGAGTATATACAATGAGCAGTTCTTC
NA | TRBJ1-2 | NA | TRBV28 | CASSSSGEGYGYTF | TGTGCCAGCAGTTCCTCAGGGGAAGGCTATGGCTACACCTTC
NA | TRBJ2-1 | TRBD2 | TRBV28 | CASSLFRLAGGPSSYNEQFF | TGTGCCAGCAGTTTATTCCGTCTAGCGGGAGGCCCCAGCTCCTACAATGAGCAGTTCTTC
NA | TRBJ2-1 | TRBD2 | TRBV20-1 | CSARDPGLAVASSYNEQFF | TGCAGTGCTAGAGATCCGGGACTAGCGGTCGCAAGCTCCTACAATGAGCAGTTCTTC
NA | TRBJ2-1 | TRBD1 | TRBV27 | CASSWDRADEQFF | TGTGCCAGCAGTTGGGACAGAGCCGATGAGCAGTTCTTC
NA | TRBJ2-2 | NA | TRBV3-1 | CASSQEGFYTGELFF | TGTGCCAGCAGCCAAGAAGGGTTTTACACCGGGGAGCTGTTTTTT
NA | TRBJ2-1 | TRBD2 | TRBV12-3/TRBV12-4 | CASRGVLAGPSDEQFF | TGTGCCAGCAGGGGGGTTCTAGCGGGACCTTCGGATGAGCAGTTCTTC
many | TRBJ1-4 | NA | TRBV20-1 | CSASMKFGEKLFF | TGCAGTGCATCTATGAAGTTCGGTGAAAAACTGTTTTTT
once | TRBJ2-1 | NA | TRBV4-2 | CASSQVLQRNEQFF | TGTGCCAGCAGCCAAGTTCTCCAGCGCAATGAGCAGTTCTTC
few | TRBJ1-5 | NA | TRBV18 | CASSPSRYSNQPQHF | TGTGCCAGCTCACCATCGCGATATAGCAATCAGCCCCAGCATTTT
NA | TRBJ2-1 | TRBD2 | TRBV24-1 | CATAGQAPSSGRGDEQFF | TGTGCCACCGCCGGACAGGCGCCGAGTAGCGGGAGAGGGGATGAGCAGTTCTTC
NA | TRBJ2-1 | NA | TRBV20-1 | CSASNRGYRFF | TGCAGTGCTAGCAACCGGGGCTACAGGTTCTTC
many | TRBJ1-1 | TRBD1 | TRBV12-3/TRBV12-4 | CASSSTGGAGTEAFF | TGTGCCAGCAGTTCGACAGGGGGCGCGGGCACTGAAGCTTTCTTT
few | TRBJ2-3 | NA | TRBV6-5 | CATQGMTDTQYF | TGTGCCACGCAGGGAATGACAGATACGCAGTATTTT
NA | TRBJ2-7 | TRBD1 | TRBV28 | CASKRRTGSYEQYF | TGTGCCAGCAAAAGGAGGACAGGTTCATACGAGCAGTACTTC
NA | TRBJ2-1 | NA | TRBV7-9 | CASLRLNEQFF | TGTGCCAGCCTACGATTAAATGAGCAGTTCTTC
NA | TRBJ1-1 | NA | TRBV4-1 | CASSQDQGVAVNTEAFF | TGCGCCAGCAGCCAAGATCAAGGGGTGGCGGTGAACACTGAAGCTTTCTTT
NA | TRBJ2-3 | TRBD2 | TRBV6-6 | CASSYGFGLAGGTDTQYF | TGTGCCAGCAGTTACGGTTTTGGGCTAGCGGGAGGTACAGATACGCAGTATTTT
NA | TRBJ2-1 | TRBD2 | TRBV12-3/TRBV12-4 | CASSRGTTYNEQLF | TGTGCCAGCAGCCGCGGGACTACTTACAATGAGCAGCTCTTC
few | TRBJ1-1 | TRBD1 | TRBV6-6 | CASRLPGGTEAFF | TGTGCCAGCAGGCTCCCAGGGGGCACTGAAGCTTTCTTT
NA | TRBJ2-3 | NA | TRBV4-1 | CASSQEGQFADTQYF | TGCGCCAGCAGCCAAGAAGGACAGTTCGCAGATACGCAGTATTTT
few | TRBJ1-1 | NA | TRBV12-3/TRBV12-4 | CASSDTPRNTEAFF | TGTGCCAGCAGCGATACACCTAGGAACACTGAAGCTTTCTTT
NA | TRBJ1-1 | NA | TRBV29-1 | CSVRTALDTEAFF | TGCAGCGTAAGGACAGCCCTAGACACTGAAGCTTTCTTT
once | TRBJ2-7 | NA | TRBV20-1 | CSATILLRGDEQYF | TGCAGTGCTACGATACTCCTGAGGGGGGACGAGCAGTACTTC
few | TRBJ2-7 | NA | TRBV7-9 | CASSLVSGLGEQYF | TGTGCCAGCAGCTTAGTCTCTGGGCTCGGCGAGCAGTACTTC
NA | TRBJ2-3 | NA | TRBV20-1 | CSARDPSTDTQYF | TGCAGTGCTAGAGATCCAAGCACAGATACGCAGTATTTT
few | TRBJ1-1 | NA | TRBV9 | CASSRAPMNTEAFF | TGTGCCAGCAGCAGAGCCCCCATGAACACTGAAGCTTTCTTT
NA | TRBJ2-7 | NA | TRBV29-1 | CSAGTPGNYEQYF | TGCAGCGCAGGGACGCCGGGTAACTACGAGCAGTACTTC
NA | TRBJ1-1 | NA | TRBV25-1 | CASSEYRGNTEAFF | TGTGCCAGCAGTGAATACAGGGGGAACACTGAAGCTTTCTTT
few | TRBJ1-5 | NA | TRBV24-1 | CATSETGEGQPQHF | TGTGCCACCAGTGAGACAGGCGAGGGTCAGCCCCAGCATTTT
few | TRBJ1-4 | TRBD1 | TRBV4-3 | CASSQAPGGTNEKLFF | TGCGCCAGCAGCCAAGCCCCAGGGGGCACTAATGAAAAACTGTTTTTT
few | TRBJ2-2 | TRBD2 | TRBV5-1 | CASSLGLAGANTGELFF | TGCGCCAGCTCACTCGGACTAGCGGGAGCGAACACCGGGGAGCTGTTTTTT
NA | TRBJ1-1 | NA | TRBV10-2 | CASSSLGPNTEAFF | TGCGCCAGCAGTTCTTTGGGGCCGAACACTGAAGCTTTCTTT
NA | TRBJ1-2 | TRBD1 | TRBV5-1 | CASSTTGGWAYGYTF | TGCGCCAGCAGTACCACAGGGGGCTGGGCGTATGGCTACACCTTC
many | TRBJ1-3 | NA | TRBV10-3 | CAISEGRYSGNTIYF | TGTGCCATCAGTGAAGGGAGATACTCTGGAAACACCATATATTTT
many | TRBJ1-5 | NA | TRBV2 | CASSREQGRGNQPQHF | TGTGCCAGCAGTCGGGAACAGGGAAGGGGAAATCAGCCCCAGCATTTT
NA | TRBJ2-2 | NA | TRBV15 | CATSLPWVLNTGELFF | TGTGCCACCAGCCTGCCTTGGGTTTTGAACACCGGGGAGCTGTTTTTT
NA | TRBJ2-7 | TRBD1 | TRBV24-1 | CATSDDGQGTSYEQYF | TGTGCCACCAGTGATGACGGACAGGGGACCTCCTACGAGCAGTACTTC
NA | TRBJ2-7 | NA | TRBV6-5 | CASSPRGTISYEQYF | TGTGCCAGCAGCCCCAGGGGCACGATCTCCTACGAGCAGTACTTC
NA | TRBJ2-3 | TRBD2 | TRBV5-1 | CASSSGLADTDTQYF | TGCGCCAGCAGCTCGGGACTAGCGGACACAGATACGCAGTATTTT
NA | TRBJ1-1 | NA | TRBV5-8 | CASSFGTGILIGDTEAFF | TGTGCCAGCAGCTTCGGTACAGGGATCTTGATCGGGGACACTGAAGCTTTCTTT
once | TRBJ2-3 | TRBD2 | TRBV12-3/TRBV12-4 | CASSLAGVGDTQYF | TGTGCCAGCAGTCTAGCGGGAGTAGGGGATACGCAGTATTTT
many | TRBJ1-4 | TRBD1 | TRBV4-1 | CASSPIGQGGEKLFF | TGCGCCAGCAGCCCAATCGGACAGGGAGGTGAAAAACTGTTTTTT
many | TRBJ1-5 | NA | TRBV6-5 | CASSYGDLWHF | TGTGCCAGCAGTTATGGGGACCTTTGGCATTTT
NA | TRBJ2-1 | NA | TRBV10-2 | CASSESRLGGGNEQFF | TGCGCCAGCAGTGAGTCTCGACTAGGAGGGGGCAATGAGCAGTTCTTC
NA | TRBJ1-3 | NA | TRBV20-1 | CSAHEYSGNTIYF | TGCAGTGCCCATGAATACTCTGGAAACACCATATATTTT
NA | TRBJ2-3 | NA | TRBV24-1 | CATSDLDTQYF | TGTGCCACCAGCGACTTAGATACGCAGTATTTT
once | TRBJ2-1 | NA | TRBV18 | CASFLRLEANEQFF | TGTGCCAGCTTCCTTCGACTAGAAGCCAATGAGCAGTTCTTC
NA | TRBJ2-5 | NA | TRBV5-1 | CASSLAPERGTTQYF | TGCGCCAGCAGCTTGGCCCCTGAACGCGGGACTACCCAGTACTTC
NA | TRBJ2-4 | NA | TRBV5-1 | CASSLEIPGLAKNIQYF | TGCGCCAGCAGCTTGGAAATACCGGGACTAGCCAAAAACATTCAGTACTTC
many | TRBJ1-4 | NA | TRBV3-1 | CASSQEGSANEKLFF | TGTGCCAGCAGCCAAGAGGGGTCAGCTAATGAAAAACTGTTTTTT
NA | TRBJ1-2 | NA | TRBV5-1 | CASSLGTWYGYTF | TGCGCCAGCAGCCTAGGGACATGGTATGGCTACACCTTC